This entry lists 27 T cell receptor beta chains sequenced from one sample in a study of cytomegalovirus exposure and HLA in healthy donors. PCR involved 60 Vbeta and 13 Jbeta primers. Clones were read by immunoSEQ multiplex PCR, and TCRdb kept only the in-frame ones, dropping some. The top ten clones hold about 4.9% of a sample with about 130,000 clones, about 80% of them seen once. Sequenced: PBMCs. The receptors were sampled from a man aged 25 to 40 in good health.

This chain connects TRBV28 to TRBJ2-5; D may be TRBD2 (6 bases). CDR3 length: 14 residues. CDR1 MDHEN and CDR2 SYDVKM come from the germline V gene. Trimming removed 4 bases from V and 2 bases from J, with 11 bases in between. CDR3 bases: TGTGCCAGCAGTTCGGGACTCCTGCAAGAGACCCAGTACTTC. Its protein product is CASSSGLLQETQYF.

The rearrangement joins TRBV7-9 to TRBJ1-2; 8 bases align to TRBD1. The CDR3 length is 16 residues. The V gene end was trimmed by 9 bases and the J gene end by 0 bases; junction bases not matched to a gene: 12. CDR1 is SEHNR and CDR2 is FQNEAQ in the germline V gene (reference sequence). This CDR3 is CASGNLQGVANYGYTF. For the CDR3, the DNA is TGTGCCAGTGGGAATTTACAGGGGGTAGCTAACTATGGCTACACCTTC.

This clone was seen just once. The chain has TRBV27 and TRBJ2-4; possibly TRBD2 for D (5 bases). Trimming took off 6 bases at V and 0 bases at J, with 9 bases between the two ends. The CDR3 is 14 residues long. The germline gives CDR1 MNHEY, CDR2 SMNVEV (reference sequence). The CDR3 protein is CASRAGLAKNIQYF. The CDR3 bases are TGTGCCAGCAGGGCGGGCCTAGCCAAAAACATTCAGTACTTC.

The chain uses TRBV13 and TRBJ2-5; D might be TRBD2 (6 bases). This CDR3 region has 15 residues. The germline V and J ends were trimmed by 2 bases and 5 bases, with 15 bases remaining between them. Germline lookup yields CDR1 PRHDT and CDR2 FYEKMQ (reference sequence). CDR3: CASSLSASARETQYF. The CDR3 DNA follows: TGTGCCAGCAGCTTAAGCGCTAGCGCCAGGGAGACCCAGTACTTC.

This sequence joins TRBV2 and TRBJ1-1; D perhaps matches TRBD1 (6 bases). In germline, CDR1 is SNHLY, CDR2 FYNNEI. CDR3 length equals 14 residues. Between the trimmed V and J ends, which lost 6 bases and 3 bases, there was a span of 14 bases. CDR3 in amino acids: CASSQQGGDTEAFF. The CDR3 region has the DNA TGTGCCAGCAGCCAACAGGGAGGGGACACTGAAGCTTTCTTT.

V and J are TRBV9 and TRBJ2-1; 10 bases are a match to TRBD2. The trim removed 0 bases at V and 5 bases at J, leaving 5 bases unmatched. Germline lookup yields CDR1 SGDLS and CDR2 YYNGEE. The CDR3 runs 16 residues. For the CDR3, the DNA is TGTGCCAGCAGCGTAGGGCTAGCGGGAGCAAACAATGAGCAGTTCTTC. As protein: CASSVGLAGANNEQFF.

The J gene is TRBJ2-7, the V gene TRBV6-5, with D possibly being TRBD2 (6 bases). This CDR3 has 15 residues. The germline V gene has CDR1 MNHEY and CDR2 SVGAGI. Deletions cut 6 bases from V and 3 bases from J, with 18 bases between. CDR3 sequence: CASSPWRGLNYEQYF. The CDR3 DNA sequence: TGTGCCAGCAGCCCGTGGCGGGGCCTTAACTACGAGCAGTACTTC.

The CDR3 here is CAWMPGGWRDTQYF. The CDR3, as DNA: TGTGCCTGGATGCCAGGGGGCTGGAGAGATACGCAGTATTTT. The chain employs TRBV30 and TRBJ2-3, with TRBD1 matching over 8 bases. The CDR3 contains 14 residues. V lost 4 bases and J lost 5; bases outside the gene matches: 8. Germline CDR1 is GTSNPN and CDR2 is SVGIG (reference sequence).

The V call is TRBV5-5, the J call TRBJ2-5, with D hard to call. The CDR3 spans 13 residues. Between the trimmed V and J ends, which lost 2 bases and 1 base, there was a span of 6 bases. The V gene's germline CDR1 is SGHKS and CDR2 YYEKEE (reference sequence). CDR3 amino acids: CASSFGRQETQYF. The CDR3 DNA reads TGTGCCAGCAGCTTTGGCCGCCAAGAGACCCAGTACTTC.

V is TRBV4-3 and J is TRBJ1-2, with a possible D match to TRBD1 (5 bases). Trimming pared 0 bases from V and 2 bases from J, leaving 7 bases between. The CDR3 consists of 14 residues. Germline CDR1 LGHNA, CDR2 YSLEER. The CDR3 sequence: CASSQDRGNYGYTF. The CDR3 DNA is TGCGCCAGCAGCCAAGACCGGGGGAACTATGGCTACACCTTC.

The DNA for the CDR3 is TGTGCCAGCAGTTACTCAACAGGGAGCAATCAGCCCCAGCATTTT. Amino acids: CASSYSTGSNQPQHF. The gene calls are TRBV6-5 and TRBJ1-5, with D perhaps matching TRBD1 (6 bases). CDR1 and CDR2 from the germline V gene are MNHEY and SVGAGI. This CDR3 region has 15 residues. The V end was cut by 0 bases, the J end by 1 base, with 7 bases between.

The table lists this clone with a few counts. The chain is built from TRBV4-3 and TRBJ2-3; D perhaps matches TRBD1 (5 bases). The ends were cut back, 4 bases at V and 4 bases at J, with 15 bases in the middle. CDR1 LGHNA and CDR2 YSLEER come from the germline V gene. CDR3 size: 15 residues. DNA for the CDR3: TGCGCCAGCAGCCGGGGCCGGCAGGGCCCAGATACGCAGTATTTT. Protein product: CASSRGRQGPDTQYF.

The chain links TRBV27 to TRBJ2-1; 8 bases are a match to TRBD2. Unmatched junction bases numbered 6, after V lost 7 bases and J lost 7 bases. This CDR3 has 13 residues. Per the germline V gene, CDR1 is MNHEY and CDR2 is SMNVEV (reference sequence). CDR3 DNA sequence: TGTGCCAGCAATGTAGCGGGAAGGAATGAGCAGTTCTTC. It encodes CASNVAGRNEQFF.

J is TRBJ2-7 and V is TRBV28; a possible D gene is TRBD2 (6 bases). Trimming took 4 bases from V and 2 from J, leaving 18 bases between them. CDR1 is MDHEN and CDR2 is SYDVKM in the germline V gene. The CDR3 extends over 16 amino acids. CDR3 region: CASSSPRAGPPYEQYF. The CDR3 bases are TGTGCCAGCAGTTCCCCTAGGGCGGGGCCCCCCTACGAGCAGTACTTC.

This CDR3 reads CAWSGGPEQYF. The CDR3 DNA follows: TGTGCCTGGAGTGGGGGGCCCGAGCAGTACTTC. The chain joins TRBV30 to TRBJ2-7; D may be TRBD1 (6 bases). There are 11 residues in the CDR3. Per germline, CDR1 GTSNPN and CDR2 SVGIG (reference sequence). With 1 base removed from V and 6 bases from J, the gap between germline ends came to 7 bases.

This clone was detected only once. The V call is TRBV18, the J call TRBJ2-2, with 8 positions matching TRBD2. With 3 bases clipped from V and 0 bases from J, the junction kept 3 bases outside the gene matches. The CDR3 runs to 16 residues. Germline CDR1 is KGHSH and CDR2 is LQKENI. The CDR3 DNA sequence: TGTGCCAGCTCACCTTCAGCGGGAGCGAACACCGGGGAGCTGTTTTTT. Translation gives CASSPSAGANTGELFF.

Here the CDR3 reads CASRKGGESNEQFF. CDR3 in DNA: TGCGCCAGCAGAAAGGGGGGGGAGTCGAATGAGCAGTTCTTC. The J gene is TRBJ2-1, the V gene TRBV5-1, with D perhaps TRBD2 (7 bases). This CDR3 region has 14 residues. The V gene lost 5 bases and the J gene lost 7 bases, with 16 bases spanning the gap. Germline loops: CDR1 SGHRS, CDR2 YFSETQ.

The J gene is TRBJ2-7, the V gene TRBV28, with TRBD2 matching over 9 bases. Germline CDR1 MDHEN, CDR2 SYDVKM. V shed 6 bases, J shed 0 bases, and the junction held 6 bases outside the gene matches. This CDR3 region has 15 residues. The CDR3 protein is CASSPSGRISYEQYF. The CDR3 DNA follows: TGTGCCAGCAGCCCCAGCGGGAGGATCTCCTACGAGCAGTACTTC.

This chain links TRBV5-4 with TRBJ2-7; 9 positions match TRBD1. This CDR3 comprises 18 residues. The trim removed 0 bases at V and 3 bases at J, leaving 13 bases unmatched. Germline V gene lookup returns CDR1 SGHNT and CDR2 YYREEE (reference sequence). CDR3 residues: CASSLGWGQGPVSYEQYF. CDR3 nucleotide sequence: TGTGCCAGCAGCTTGGGGTGGGGACAGGGCCCCGTTAGCTACGAGCAGTACTTC. Together with reference TRBV5-4 and TRBJ2-7, the CDR3 gives the full variable domain: ETGVTQSPTHLIKTRGQQVTLRCSSQSGHNTVSWYQQALGQGPQFIFQYYREEENGRGNFPPRFSGLQFPNYSSELNVNALELDDSALYLCASSLGWGQGPVSYEQYFGPGTRLTVT.

The chain carries TRBV4-3 and TRBJ2-2; D call uncertain. V was clipped by 1 base and J by 1 base, with 4 bases between them. The germline gives CDR1 LGHNA, CDR2 YSLEER. This CDR3 comprises 14 residues. Here the CDR3 DNA reads TGCGCCAGCAGCCAAGCAGAGAACACCGGGGAGCTGTTTTTT. Its translation is CASSQAENTGELFF.

This clone has more than one count but fewer than ten. The chain carries TRBV5-4 and TRBJ2-2; 13 nucleotides align to TRBD2. From germline, CDR1 is SGHNT and CDR2 YYREEE (reference sequence). The length of the CDR3 is 15 residues. With 4 bases clipped from V and 7 bases from J, the junction kept 4 bases outside the gene matches. The CDR3, as DNA: TGTGCCAGCAGCCCCGGACTAGCGGGAGTCGGGGAGCTGTTTTTT. Amino acid sequence: CASSPGLAGVGELFF.

The chain employs TRBV6-1 and TRBJ2-7; the match to TRBD2 covers 11 bases. V lost 0 bases to trimming and J lost 0 bases; unmatched junction nucleotides: 1. Germline V gene sequence: CDR1 MNHNS, CDR2 SASEGT. This CDR3 region has 16 residues. The CDR3 DNA reads TGTGCCAGCAGTGAAGCAGGGACTAGCGGCTCCTACGAGCAGTACTTC. This codes for CASSEAGTSGSYEQYF.

This clone was recorded a few times. The V call is TRBV7-3, the J call TRBJ1-1; a weak D match, TRBD1 (5 bases). The CDR3 runs to 13 residues. Trimming pared 4 bases from V and 5 bases from J, leaving 11 bases between. CDR1 is SGHTA, CDR2 FQGTGA, per germline. The CDR3 loop is CASSSSGRTEAFF. The CDR3 nucleotides read TGTGCCAGCAGCTCCTCAGGGAGGACTGAAGCTTTCTTT.

The genes are TRBV29-1 and TRBJ2-3, with 9 bases that match TRBD1. With 4 bases clipped from V and 0 bases from J, the junction kept 5 bases outside the gene matches. The CDR3 loop spans 15 amino acids. The germline gives CDR1 SQVTM, CDR2 ANQGSEA. The CDR3 nucleotides read TGCAGCGTTGGCGGGACAGGGTCCAGCACAGATACGCAGTATTTT. It specifies CSVGGTGSSTDTQYF.

CDR3 nucleotide sequence: TGTGCTAGTGGTTTGACGAGGGACAGCGTTTCCACCGGGGAGCTGTTTTTT. The encoded protein is CASGLTRDSVSTGELFF. The rearrangement uses TRBV12-5 and TRBJ2-2; 7 nucleotides line up with TRBD1. Per germline, CDR1 LGHNT and CDR2 FRNRAP. The CDR3 has 17 residues. The J segment lost 4 bases and the V segment lost 2 bases, leaving 10 bases of the junction unmatched. Full variable domain (rest looked up from reference TRBV12-5 and TRBJ2-2): DARVTQTPRHKVTEMGQEVTMRCQPILGHNTVFWYRQTMMQGLELLAYFRNRAPLDDSGMPKDRFSAEMPDATLATLKIQPSEPRDSAVYFCASGLTRDSVSTGELFFGEGSRLTVL.

The J gene is TRBJ2-7, the V gene TRBV14; D unresolved. Germline V gene lookup returns CDR1 SGHDN and CDR2 FVKESK. The V gene lost 0 bases and the J gene lost 6 bases, with 9 bases spanning the gap. The CDR3 spans 13 residues. The CDR3 reads CASSQDSPSEQYF. The DNA of the CDR3 is TGTGCCAGCAGCCAAGATAGTCCTTCCGAGCAGTACTTC. The full variable domain, in which reference TRBV14 and TRBJ2-7 provide the parts outside the CDR3, is EAGVTQFPSHSVIEKGQTVTLRCDPISGHDNLYWYRRVMGKEIKFLLHFVKESKQDESGMPNNRFLAERTGGTYSTLKVQPAELEDSGVYFCASSQDSPSEQYFGPGTRLTVT.

The V gene is TRBV19, the J gene TRBJ2-1, with 12 bases matching TRBD2. Trimming at V came to 2 bases and at J to 6 bases, leaving 8 bases not matched to a gene. Germline loops: CDR1 LNHDA, CDR2 SQIVND (reference sequence). The CDR3 contains 17 residues. CDR3 residues: CASSIPTSGSRGNEQFF. CDR3 coding DNA: TGTGCCAGTAGTATACCGACTAGCGGGAGTAGAGGCAATGAGCAGTTCTTC.